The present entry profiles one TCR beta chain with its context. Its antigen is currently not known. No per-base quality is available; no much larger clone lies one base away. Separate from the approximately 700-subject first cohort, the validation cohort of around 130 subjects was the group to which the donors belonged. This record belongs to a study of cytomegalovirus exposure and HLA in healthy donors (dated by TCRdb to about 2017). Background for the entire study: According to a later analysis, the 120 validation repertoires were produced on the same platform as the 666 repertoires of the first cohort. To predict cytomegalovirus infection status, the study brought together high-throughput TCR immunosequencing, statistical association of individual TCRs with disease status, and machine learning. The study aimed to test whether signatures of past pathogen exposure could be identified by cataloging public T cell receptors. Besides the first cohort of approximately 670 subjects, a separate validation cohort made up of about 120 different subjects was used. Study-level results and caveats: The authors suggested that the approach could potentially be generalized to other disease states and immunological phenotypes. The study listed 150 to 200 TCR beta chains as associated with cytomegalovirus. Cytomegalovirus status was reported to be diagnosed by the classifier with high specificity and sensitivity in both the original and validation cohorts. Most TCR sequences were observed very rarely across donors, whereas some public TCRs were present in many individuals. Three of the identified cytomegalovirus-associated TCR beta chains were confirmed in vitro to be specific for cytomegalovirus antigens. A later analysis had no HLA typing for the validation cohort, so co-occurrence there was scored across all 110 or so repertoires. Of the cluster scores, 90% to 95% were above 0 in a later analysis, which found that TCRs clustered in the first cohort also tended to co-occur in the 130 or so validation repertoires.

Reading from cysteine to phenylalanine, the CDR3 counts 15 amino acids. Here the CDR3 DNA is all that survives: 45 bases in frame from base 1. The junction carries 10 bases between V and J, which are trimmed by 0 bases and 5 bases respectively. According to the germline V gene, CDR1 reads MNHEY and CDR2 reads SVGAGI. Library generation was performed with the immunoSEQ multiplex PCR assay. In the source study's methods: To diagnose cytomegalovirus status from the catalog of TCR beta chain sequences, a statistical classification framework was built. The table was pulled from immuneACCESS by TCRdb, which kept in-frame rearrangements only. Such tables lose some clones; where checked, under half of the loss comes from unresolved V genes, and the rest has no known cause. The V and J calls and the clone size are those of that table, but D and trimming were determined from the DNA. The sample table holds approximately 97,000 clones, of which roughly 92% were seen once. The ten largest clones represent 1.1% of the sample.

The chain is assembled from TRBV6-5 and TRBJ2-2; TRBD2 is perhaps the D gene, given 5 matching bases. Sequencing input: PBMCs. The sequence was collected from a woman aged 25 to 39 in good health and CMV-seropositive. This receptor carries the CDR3 CASSYSRVRTGELFF. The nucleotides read TGTGCCAGCAGTTACTCGAGGGTTAGGACCGGGGAGCTGTTTTTT.